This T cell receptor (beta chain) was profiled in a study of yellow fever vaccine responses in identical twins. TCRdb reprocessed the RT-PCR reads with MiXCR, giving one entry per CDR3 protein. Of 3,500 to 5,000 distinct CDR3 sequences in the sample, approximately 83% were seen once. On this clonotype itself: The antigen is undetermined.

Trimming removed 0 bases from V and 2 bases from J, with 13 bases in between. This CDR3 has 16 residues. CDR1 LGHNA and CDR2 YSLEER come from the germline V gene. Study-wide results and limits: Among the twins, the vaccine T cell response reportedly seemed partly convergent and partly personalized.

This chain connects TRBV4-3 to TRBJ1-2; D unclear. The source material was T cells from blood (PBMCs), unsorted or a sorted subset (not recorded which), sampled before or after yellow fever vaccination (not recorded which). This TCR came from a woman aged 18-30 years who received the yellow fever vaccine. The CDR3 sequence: CASSQDGGRRNYGYTF. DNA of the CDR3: TGCGCCAGCAGCCAAGATGGCGGGAGGCGAAACTATGGCTACACCTTC.